The next 18 T cell receptor beta chains were all read from a single sample in a study of T cell repertoires in cytomegalovirus infection (dated by TCRdb to the late 2010s). Their antigen targets remain unknown. The run used an Illumina HiSeq 1500. The public reads were reprocessed in TCRdb via fastp at Q25 and MiXCR, keeping in-frame beta chains. Under each unique CDR3 protein, matching rows form one entry showing the most common genes and DNA. For this sample there are 44,000 or so distinct CDR3 sequences; about a fifth appear just once. The top ten hold 85% to 90% of the sample. This specimen's treatment or condition label, per the study, means: in vitro stimulation with specific CMV peptide epitopes to enrich CMV-specific T cells. This material consisted of CD8+ T cells from cultured PBMCs, taken from culture after CMV antigen stimulation. The origin of the receptors is a human donor in good health (CMV status not recorded). Some clones in this sample may be carry-over from other donors' samples.

This clonotype was counted only a few times. The chain employs TRBV7-9 and TRBJ2-1, with 9 nucleotides matching TRBD2. The CDR3 runs 15 residues. Germline loops: CDR1 SEHNR, CDR2 FQNEAQ (reference sequence). The junction had 12 bases not matched to a gene; V was cut back by 5 bases and J by 10 bases. In DNA, the CDR3 is TGTGCCAGCAGCCCCCTAGTAGCGGGAGAAGGAGAGCAGTTCTTC. Translating gives CASSPLVAGEGEQFF.

The CDR3 DNA is TGTGCCAGCAGTGAAGTTTCGGGAGGAGGCTATGGCTACACCTTC. As protein: CASSEVSGGGYGYTF. The gene calls are TRBV6-1 and TRBJ1-2; D is unclear. With 1 base removed from V and 4 bases from J, the gap between germline ends came to 13 bases. CDR1 is MNHNS and CDR2 is SASEGT in the germline V gene. The CDR3 is 15 residues long.

In this sample, this clonotype turned up a few times. CDR3 region: CAIRGPGQGGEAFF. CDR3 sequence (DNA): TGTGCCATCCGGGGGCCGGGACAGGGAGGAGAAGCTTTCTTT. This rearrangement joins TRBV10-3 to TRBJ1-1; TRBD1 agrees at 9 bases. V was clipped by 8 bases and J by 8 bases; unmatched bases: 12. Germline CDR1 ENHRY, CDR2 SYGVKD. The CDR3 contains 14 residues.

This clonotype showed up many times. The chain's CDR3 is CASSPGQVYTGELFF. In DNA, the CDR3 is TGTGCCAGCAGTCCGGGACAGGTGTACACCGGGGAGCTGTTTTTT. The chain couples TRBV2 to TRBJ2-2; 8 nucleotides align to TRBD1. With 5 bases clipped from V and 3 bases from J, the junction kept 5 bases outside the gene matches. This CDR3 region has 15 residues. Germline CDR1 is SNHLY and CDR2 is FYNNEI.

This clonotype appeared a few times. The chain has TRBV7-6 and TRBJ2-3, with D perhaps TRBD1 or TRBD2 (5 bases each). Trimming pared 3 bases from V and 2 bases from J, leaving 9 bases between. The germline V gene has CDR1 SGHVS and CDR2 FNYEAQ. CDR3 length equals 14 residues. The CDR3, as DNA: TGTGCCAGCAGCTTGACAGACTACACAGATACGCAGTATTTT. It codes for CASSLTDYTDTQYF. The variable domain in full, completed from reference TRBV7-6 and TRBJ2-3, reads GAGVSQSPRYKVTKRGQDVALRCDPISGHVSLYWYRQALGQGPEFLTYFNYEAQQDKSGLPNDRFSAERPEGSISTLTIQRTEQRDSAMYRCASSLTDYTDTQYFGPGTRLTVL.

The J gene is TRBJ2-7, the V gene TRBV6-2 or TRBV6-3; 10 bases fit TRBD2. The CDR3 extends over 16 amino acids. Germline CDR1 and CDR2: MNHEY and SVGEGT. V shed 0 bases, J shed 1 base, and the junction held 3 bases outside the gene matches. CDR3 DNA sequence: TGTGCCAGCAGTTACTCCCCTAGCGGGAGTTCCTACGAGCAGTACTTC. Protein product: CASSYSPSGSSYEQYF.

There are a few counts of this clonotype. The chain links TRBV25-1 to TRBJ1-2, with D perhaps matching TRBD1 (5 bases). The CDR3 is made up of 13 amino acids. Deletions cut 3 bases from V and 3 bases from J, with 8 bases between. Germline V gene data show CDR1 as MGHDK and CDR2 as SYGVNS. The CDR3 DNA is TGTGCCAGCAGTGACTCAGGGCACTATGGCTACACCTTC. Translated: CASSDSGHYGYTF.

The chain uses TRBV7-9 and TRBJ2-1, with D perhaps given as TRBD1 or TRBD2 (5 bases each). The CDR3 loop spans 15 amino acids. Germline lookup yields CDR1 SEHNR and CDR2 FQNEAQ (reference sequence). The V gene lost 1 base and the J gene lost 7 bases, with 14 bases spanning the gap. The chain's CDR3 is CASSLGDPGWNEQFF. The CDR3 DNA sequence: TGTGCCAGCAGCTTAGGGGACCCGGGGTGGAATGAGCAGTTCTTC.

This clonotype occurred a few times. CDR3 bases: TGCAGCGTTGGGTTAAGCTCCTACAATGAGCAGTTCTTC. Protein sequence: CSVGLSSYNEQFF. The chain recombines TRBV29-1 with TRBJ2-1; D not resolved. V gave up 4 bases and J gave up 0 bases, with 7 bases separating them. This CDR3 has 13 amino acids. CDR1 and CDR2 from the germline V gene are SQVTM and ANQGSEA.

J is TRBJ1-2 and V is TRBV7-2; D remains ambiguous. This CDR3 comprises 15 residues. Germline V gene data show CDR1 as SGHTA and CDR2 as FQGNSA. The V and J ends lost 2 bases and 4 bases respectively, with 14 bases between them. As DNA, the CDR3 is TGTGCCAGCAGCTTAAATCCAAGGGTTGGCTATGGCTACACCTTC. Translation: CASSLNPRVGYGYTF.

J is TRBJ2-3 and V is TRBV7-8; 11 bases are shared with TRBD2. This CDR3 region has 17 residues. Germline loops: CDR1 SGHVS, CDR2 FQNEAQ. V gave up 5 bases and J gave up 0 bases; unmatched junction bases: 7. The DNA of the CDR3 is TGTGCCAGCAGCCTAACCCGGACTAGCGGGAGCACAGATACGCAGTATTTT. Residues: CASSLTRTSGSTDTQYF.

The CDR3 nucleotides are TGTGCCAGCAGCCTCAAGGGCTGGGCAATCGAAGCTTTCTTT. Amino acids: CASSLKGWAIEAFF. The J gene is TRBJ1-1, the V gene TRBV7-8; D not resolved. The germline V and J ends were trimmed by 5 bases and 8 bases, with 18 bases remaining between them. This CDR3 comprises 14 residues. CDR1 and CDR2 (germline): SGHVS, FQNEAQ. Filled out from reference TRBV7-8 and TRBJ1-1, the complete variable domain reads GAGVSQSPRYKVAKRGQDVALRCDPISGHVSLFWYQQALGQGPEFLTYFQNEAQLDKSGLPSDRFFAERPEGSVSTLKIQRTQQEDSAVYLCASSLKGWAIEAFFGQGTRLTVV.

On this clonotype itself: Since the CDR3 does not end with the conserved phenylalanine or tryptophan, this likely comes from a read error. The J gene is TRBJ1-2, the V gene TRBV7-2, with a tentative D call TRBD1 (5 bases). Germline CDR1 is SGHTA and CDR2 is FQGNSA. This CDR3 has 17 amino acids. The V and J ends lost 4 bases and 8 bases respectively, with 26 bases between them. CDR3 in DNA: TGTGCCAGCAGCTCATTACCAGGGCAACAGGCGGTCGGAGGCTACACCTTG. Its protein product is CASSSLPGQQAVGGYTL.

The chain combines TRBV7-6 with TRBJ2-5; 14 bases match TRBD2. CDR1 and CDR2 (germline): SGHVS, FNYEAQ. This CDR3 has 16 amino acids. Germline trimming cut 3 bases from V and 3 bases from J; bases unmatched to any gene: 3. CDR3 DNA: TGTGCCAGCAGCTTCCGACTAGCGGGAGGGGAAGAGACCCAGTACTTC. It encodes CASSFRLAGGEETQYF.

This clonotype came up a few times. The rearrangement uses TRBV7-2 and TRBJ2-3, with 7 bases identical to TRBD1. V was clipped by 3 bases and J by 6 bases; unmatched bases: 6. This CDR3 has 14 residues. Germline V gene data show CDR1 as SGHTA and CDR2 as FQGNSA. CDR3 loop: CASSFRQGGDTQYF. CDR3 sequence (DNA): TGTGCCAGCAGCTTCCGACAGGGCGGGGATACGCAGTATTTT.

The chain couples TRBV19 to TRBJ2-1; 12 nucleotides line up with TRBD1. The CDR3 is 15 amino acids. V dropped 5 bases and J dropped 8; count of bases not matched to a gene: 7. Germline assignment: CDR1 LNHDA and CDR2 SQIVND (reference sequence). CDR3 in DNA: TGTGCCAGTAGTTGGTCGGGACAGGGGGCCTATGAGCAGTTCTTC. Its translation: CASSWSGQGAYEQFF.

The chain couples TRBV2 to TRBJ2-5, with no clear D. Germline loops: CDR1 SNHLY, CDR2 FYNNEI. The CDR3 consists of 13 residues. The ends were cut back, 11 bases at V and 1 base at J, with 14 bases in the middle. CDR3 region: CALAQERQETQYF. CDR3 nucleotides: TGTGCCTTAGCCCAGGAGCGCCAAGAGACCCAGTACTTC.

The chain uses TRBV6-5 and TRBJ2-7; D is uncertain. V dropped 2 bases and J dropped 2 bases, with 10 bases sitting between them. The CDR3 is made up of 14 amino acids. Germline V gene data show CDR1 as MNHEY and CDR2 as SVGAGI. CDR3 amino acids: CASSYRARPYEQYF. The CDR3 coding sequence is TGTGCCAGCAGTTACCGGGCCCGCCCCTACGAGCAGTACTTC.